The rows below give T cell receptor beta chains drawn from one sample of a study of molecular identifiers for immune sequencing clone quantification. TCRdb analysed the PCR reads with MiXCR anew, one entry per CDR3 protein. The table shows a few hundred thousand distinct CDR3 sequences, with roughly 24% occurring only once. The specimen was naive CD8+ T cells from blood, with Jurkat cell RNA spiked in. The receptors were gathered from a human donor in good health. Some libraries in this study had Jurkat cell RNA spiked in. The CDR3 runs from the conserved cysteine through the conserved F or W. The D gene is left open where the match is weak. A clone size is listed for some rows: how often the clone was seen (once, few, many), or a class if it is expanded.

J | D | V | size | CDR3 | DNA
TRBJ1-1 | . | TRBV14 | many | CASSQVAGSMAEAFF | TGTGCCAGCAGCCAAGTGGCGGGATCGATGGCTGAAGCTTTCTTT
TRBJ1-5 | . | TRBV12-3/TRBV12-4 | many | CASSLGGAGDNQPQHF | TGTGCCAGCAGCCTAGGGGGGGCAGGAGACAATCAGCCCCAGCATTTT
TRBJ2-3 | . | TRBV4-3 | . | CASSQGSWQSTDTQYF | TGCGCCAGCAGCCAAGGGTCGTGGCAGAGCACAGATACGCAGTATTTT
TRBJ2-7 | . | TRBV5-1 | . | CASSSMRYEQYF | TGCGCCAGCAGCTCAATGAGGTACGAGCAGTACTTC
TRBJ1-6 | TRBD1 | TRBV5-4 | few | CASSLSGQGNSPLHF | TGTGCCAGCAGCTTGTCGGGACAGGGTAATTCACCCCTCCACTTT
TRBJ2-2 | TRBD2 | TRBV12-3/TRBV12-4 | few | CASTPTSVTGELFF | TGTGCCAGCACCCCTACTAGCGTTACCGGGGAGCTGTTTTTT
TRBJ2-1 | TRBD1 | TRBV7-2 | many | CASSLWEKGAKEQFF | TGTGCCAGCAGCTTATGGGAAAAGGGGGCAAAGGAGCAGTTCTTC
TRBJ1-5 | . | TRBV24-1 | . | CATGEVAGGTDTQHF | TGTGCCACCGGAGAAGTAGCGGGAGGCACAGATACGCAGCATTTT
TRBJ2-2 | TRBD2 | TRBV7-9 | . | CASSLISGISTGELFF | TGTGCCAGCAGCCTCATTAGCGGGATATCCACCGGGGAGCTGTTTTTT
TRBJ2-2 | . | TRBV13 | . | CASSNSHSGGLFF | TGTGCCAGCAGCAACAGCCATTCCGGGGGGCTGTTTTTT
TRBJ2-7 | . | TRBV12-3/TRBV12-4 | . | CASSPHGVNEQYF | TGTGCCAGCAGCCCCCACGGGGTCAACGAGCAGTACTTC
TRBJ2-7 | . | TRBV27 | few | CASSVSGDTYYEQYF | TGTGCCAGCAGTGTATCTGGGGACACCTACTACGAGCAGTACTTC
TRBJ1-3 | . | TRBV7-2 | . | CASSAELHSSGNTIYF | TGTGCCAGCAGCGCCGAACTACACAGCTCTGGAAACACCATATATTTT
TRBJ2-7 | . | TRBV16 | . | CASSYAGLDEQYF | TGTGCCAGCAGCTACGCGGGGCTCGACGAGCAGTACTTC
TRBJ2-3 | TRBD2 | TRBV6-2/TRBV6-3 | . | CASSYAGVPDTQYF | TGTGCCAGCAGTTACGCGGGAGTCCCAGATACGCAGTATTTT
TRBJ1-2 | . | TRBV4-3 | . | CASRGGGTNYGYTF | TGCGCCAGCCGCGGGGGGGGTACTAACTATGGCTACACCTTC
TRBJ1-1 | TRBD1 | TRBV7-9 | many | CASSPKLAGGGTEAFF | TGTGCCAGCAGCCCTAAGTTGGCAGGGGGCGGCACTGAAGCTTTCTTT
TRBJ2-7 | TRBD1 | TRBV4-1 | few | CASSHGQGLYEQYF | TGCGCCAGCAGCCACGGACAGGGGCTCTACGAGCAGTACTTC
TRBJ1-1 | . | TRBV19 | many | CASNYGGENTEAFF | TGTGCCAGTAACTACGGAGGTGAGAACACTGAAGCTTTCTTT
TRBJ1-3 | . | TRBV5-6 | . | CASSFMVPGPGNIIYF | TGTGCCAGCAGCTTCATGGTTCCAGGGCCTGGAAACATCATATATTTT
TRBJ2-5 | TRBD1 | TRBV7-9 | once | CASSSRDRGLLETQYF | TGTGCCAGCAGCTCCCGGGACAGGGGGCTCTTAGAGACCCAGTACTTC
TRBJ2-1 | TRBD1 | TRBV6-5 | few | CASSRTGGASYNEQFF | TGTGCCAGCAGCAGGACAGGGGGCGCGTCCTACAATGAGCAGTTCTTC
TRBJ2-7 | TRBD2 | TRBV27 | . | CASSSPTSSSLYEQYF | TGTGCCAGCAGTTCCCCGACTAGCTCTTCTCTCTACGAGCAGTACTTC
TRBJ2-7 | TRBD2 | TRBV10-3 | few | CAPAGVQYF | TGTGCCCCCGCGGGGGTGCAGTACTTC
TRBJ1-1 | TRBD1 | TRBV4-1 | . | CASSTTGQGLNTEAFF | TGCGCCAGCAGCACGACGGGACAGGGATTGAACACTGAAGCTTTCTTT
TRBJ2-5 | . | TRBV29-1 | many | CSVEVKPGDAETQYF | TGCAGCGTTGAAGTTAAGCCAGGGGATGCAGAGACCCAGTACTTC
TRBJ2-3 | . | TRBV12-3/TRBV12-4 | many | CASSSGTPEGTQYF | TGTGCCAGCAGTTCCGGGACCCCCGAAGGTACGCAGTATTTT
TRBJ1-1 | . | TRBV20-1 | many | CSARDLGSMNTEAFF | TGCAGTGCTAGAGATCTCGGCAGTATGAACACTGAAGCTTTCTTT
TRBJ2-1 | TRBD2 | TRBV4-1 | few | CASSPTSASPNEQFF | TGCGCCAGCAGCCCGACTAGCGCATCCCCCAATGAGCAGTTCTTC
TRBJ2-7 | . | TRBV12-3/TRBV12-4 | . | CASGFHLYEQYF | TGTGCCAGCGGTTTCCATCTATACGAGCAGTACTTC
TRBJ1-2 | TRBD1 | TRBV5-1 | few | CASSSTGAANYGYTF | TGCGCCAGCAGCTCGACAGGGGCTGCTAACTATGGCTACACCTTC
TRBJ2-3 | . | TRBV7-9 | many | CASSFGVINTDTQYF | TGTGCCAGCAGCTTCGGTGTAATAAACACAGATACGCAGTATTTT
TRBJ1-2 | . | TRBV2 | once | CTSSVWDHTDGYTF | TGTACCAGCAGTGTTTGGGACCACACGGATGGCTACACCTTC
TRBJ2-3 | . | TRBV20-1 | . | CSGREGHTDTQYF | TGCAGCGGAAGGGAGGGACACACAGATACGCAGTATTTT